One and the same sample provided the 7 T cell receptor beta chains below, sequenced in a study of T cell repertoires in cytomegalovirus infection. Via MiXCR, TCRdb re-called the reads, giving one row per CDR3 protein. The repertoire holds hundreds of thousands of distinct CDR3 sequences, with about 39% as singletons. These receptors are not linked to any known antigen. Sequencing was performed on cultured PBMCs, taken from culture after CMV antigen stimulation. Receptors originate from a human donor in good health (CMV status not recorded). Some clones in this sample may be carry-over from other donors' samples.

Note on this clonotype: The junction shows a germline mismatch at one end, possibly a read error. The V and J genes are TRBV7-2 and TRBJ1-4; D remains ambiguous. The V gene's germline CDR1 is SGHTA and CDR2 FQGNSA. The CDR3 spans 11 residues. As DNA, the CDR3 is TGTGCCAGCAGGAGTGGGGAAAACCTGTTTTTT. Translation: CASRSGENLFF.

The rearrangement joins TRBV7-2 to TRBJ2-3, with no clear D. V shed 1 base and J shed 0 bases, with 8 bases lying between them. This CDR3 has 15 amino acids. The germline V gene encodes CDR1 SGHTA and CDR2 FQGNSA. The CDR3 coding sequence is TGTGCCAGCAGCTTAGGTTGGTCTAGCACAGATACGCAGTATTTT. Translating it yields CASSLGWSSTDTQYF.

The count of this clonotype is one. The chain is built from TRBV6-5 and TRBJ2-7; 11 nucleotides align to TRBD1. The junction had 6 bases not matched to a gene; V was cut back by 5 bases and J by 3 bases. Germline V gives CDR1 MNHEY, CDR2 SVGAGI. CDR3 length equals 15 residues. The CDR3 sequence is CASSKSGTGGYEQYF. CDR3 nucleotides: TGTGCCAGCAGTAAATCCGGGACAGGGGGCTACGAGCAGTACTTC.

CDR3 loop: CATSDQTRDSLYGYTF. CDR3 coding DNA: TGTGCCACCAGTGACCAGACCCGGGACAGCCTCTATGGCTACACCTTC. The J gene is TRBJ1-2, the V gene TRBV24-1, with 7 bases lining up with TRBD1. V dropped 4 bases and J dropped 4; count of bases not matched to a gene: 11. Germline V lookup: CDR1 KGHDR, CDR2 SFDVKD. There are 16 residues in the CDR3.

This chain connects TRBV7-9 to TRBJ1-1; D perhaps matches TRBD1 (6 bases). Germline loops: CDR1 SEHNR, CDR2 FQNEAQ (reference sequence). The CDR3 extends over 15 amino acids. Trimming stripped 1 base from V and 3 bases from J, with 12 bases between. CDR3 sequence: CASSLGGRGDTEAFF. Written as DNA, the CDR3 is TGTGCCAGCAGCTTAGGCGGCAGGGGAGACACTGAAGCTTTCTTT. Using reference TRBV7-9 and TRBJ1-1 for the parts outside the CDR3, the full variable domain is DTGVSQNPRHKITKRGQNVTFRCDPISEHNRLYWYRQTLGQGPEFLTYFQNEAQLEKSRLLSDRFSAERPKGSFSTLEIQRTEQGDSAMYLCASSLGGRGDTEAFFGQGTRLTVV.

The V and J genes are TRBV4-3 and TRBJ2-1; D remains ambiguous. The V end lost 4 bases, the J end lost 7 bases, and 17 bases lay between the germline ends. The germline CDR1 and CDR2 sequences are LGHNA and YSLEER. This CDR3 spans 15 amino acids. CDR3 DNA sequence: TGCGCCAGCAGCCCGGAAGGCCCTGCTGGAAATGAGCAGTTCTTC. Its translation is CASSPEGPAGNEQFF.

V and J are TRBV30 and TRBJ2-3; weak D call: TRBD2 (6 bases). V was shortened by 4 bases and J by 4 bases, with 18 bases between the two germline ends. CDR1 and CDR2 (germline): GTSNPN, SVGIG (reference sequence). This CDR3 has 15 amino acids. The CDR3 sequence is CAWTSGGSRADTQYF. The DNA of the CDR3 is TGTGCCTGGACCTCTGGAGGGAGTAGGGCAGATACGCAGTATTTT.